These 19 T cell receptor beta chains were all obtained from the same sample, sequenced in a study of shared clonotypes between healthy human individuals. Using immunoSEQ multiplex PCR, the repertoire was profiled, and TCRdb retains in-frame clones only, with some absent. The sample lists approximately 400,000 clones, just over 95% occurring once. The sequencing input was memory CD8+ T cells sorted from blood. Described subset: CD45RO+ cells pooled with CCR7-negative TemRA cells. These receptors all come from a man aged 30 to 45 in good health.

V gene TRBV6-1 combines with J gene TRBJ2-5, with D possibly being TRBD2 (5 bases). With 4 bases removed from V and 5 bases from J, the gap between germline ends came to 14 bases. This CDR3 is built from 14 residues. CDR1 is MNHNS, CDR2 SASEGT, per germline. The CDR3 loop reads CASSGGLARETQYF. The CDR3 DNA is TGTGCCAGCAGTGGAGGACTCGCGCGTGAGACCCAGTACTTC.

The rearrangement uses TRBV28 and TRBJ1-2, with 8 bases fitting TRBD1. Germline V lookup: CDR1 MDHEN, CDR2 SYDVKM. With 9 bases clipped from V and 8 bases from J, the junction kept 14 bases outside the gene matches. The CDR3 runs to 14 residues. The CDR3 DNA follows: TGTGCCAGTCTGGATTCCGCAGGGGGCGAGGGCTACACCTTC. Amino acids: CASLDSAGGEGYTF.

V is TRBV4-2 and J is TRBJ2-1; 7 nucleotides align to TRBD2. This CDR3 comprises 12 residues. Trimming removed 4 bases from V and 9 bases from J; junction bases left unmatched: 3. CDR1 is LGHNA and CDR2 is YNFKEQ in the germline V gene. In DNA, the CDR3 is TGTGCCAGCAGCCTTACTAGCGCTGAGCAGTTCTTC. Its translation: CASSLTSAEQFF.

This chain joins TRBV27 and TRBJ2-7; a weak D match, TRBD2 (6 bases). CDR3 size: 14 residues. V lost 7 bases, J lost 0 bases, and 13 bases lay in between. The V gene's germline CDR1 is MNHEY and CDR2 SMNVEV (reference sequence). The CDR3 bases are TGTGCCAGCAAGAAACTAGCAGACTCCTACGAGCAGTACTTC. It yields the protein CASKKLADSYEQYF.

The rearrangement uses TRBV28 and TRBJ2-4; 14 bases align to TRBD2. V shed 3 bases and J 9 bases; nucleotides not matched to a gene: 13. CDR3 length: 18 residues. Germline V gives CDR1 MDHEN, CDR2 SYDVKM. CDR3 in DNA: TGTGCCAGCAGTTTGGGGGGACAGGGACTAGCGGGAGCGGTCATTCAGTACTTC. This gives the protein CASSLGGQGLAGAVIQYF.

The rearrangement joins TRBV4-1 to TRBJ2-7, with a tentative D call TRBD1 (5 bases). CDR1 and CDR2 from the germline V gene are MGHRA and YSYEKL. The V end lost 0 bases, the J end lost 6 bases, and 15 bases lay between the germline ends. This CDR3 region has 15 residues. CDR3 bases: TGCGCCAGCAGCCAAGATTTAGGGGCAGCCCTCGAGCAGTACTTC. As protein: CASSQDLGAALEQYF.

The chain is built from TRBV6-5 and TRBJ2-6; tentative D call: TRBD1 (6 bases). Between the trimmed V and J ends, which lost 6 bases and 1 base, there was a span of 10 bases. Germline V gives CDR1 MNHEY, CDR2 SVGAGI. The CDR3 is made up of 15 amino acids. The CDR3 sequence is CASRRTGSGANVLTF. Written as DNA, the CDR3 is TGTGCCAGCAGAAGAACAGGGTCTGGGGCCAACGTCCTGACTTTC.

CDR3 sequence (DNA): TGTGCCAGCAGCAACATCCGCCGAACCCCGTGGGAGCAGTACTTC. Translating it yields CASSNIRRTPWEQYF. The chain is built from TRBV7-3 and TRBJ2-7, with no clear D. The CDR3 runs to 15 residues. The V end was cut by 5 bases, the J end by 7 bases, with 21 bases between. Looked up from germline, CDR1 is SGHTA and CDR2 is FQGTGA.

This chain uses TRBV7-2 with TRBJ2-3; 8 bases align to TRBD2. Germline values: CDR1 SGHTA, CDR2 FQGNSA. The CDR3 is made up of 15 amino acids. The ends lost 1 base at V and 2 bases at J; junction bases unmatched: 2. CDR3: CASSLVAGITDTQYF. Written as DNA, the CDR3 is TGTGCCAGCAGCTTAGTAGCGGGAATCACAGATACGCAGTATTTT.

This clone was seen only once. The chain's CDR3 is CASSDGGSSGNTIYF. DNA for the CDR3: TGTGCCAGCAGTGACGGCGGGAGCTCTGGAAACACCATATATTTT. The chain employs TRBV6-1 and TRBJ1-3; D is uncertain. Trimming took off 3 bases at V and 0 bases at J, with 9 bases between the two ends. This CDR3 is 15 amino acids long. Germline V gene data show CDR1 as MNHNS and CDR2 as SASEGT.

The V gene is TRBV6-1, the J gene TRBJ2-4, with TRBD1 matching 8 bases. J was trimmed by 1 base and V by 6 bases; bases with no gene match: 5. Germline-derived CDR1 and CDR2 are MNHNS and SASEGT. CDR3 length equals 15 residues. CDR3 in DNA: TGTGCCAGCAGGCAGGGGGCAATGGCCAAAAACATTCAGTACTTC. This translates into CASRQGAMAKNIQYF.

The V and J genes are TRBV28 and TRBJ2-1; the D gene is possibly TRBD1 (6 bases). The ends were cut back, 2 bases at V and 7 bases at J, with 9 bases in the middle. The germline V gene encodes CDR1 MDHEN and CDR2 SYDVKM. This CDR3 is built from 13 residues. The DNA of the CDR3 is TGTGCCAGCAGTTTACATGACAGGAATGAGCAGTTCTTC. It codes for CASSLHDRNEQFF.

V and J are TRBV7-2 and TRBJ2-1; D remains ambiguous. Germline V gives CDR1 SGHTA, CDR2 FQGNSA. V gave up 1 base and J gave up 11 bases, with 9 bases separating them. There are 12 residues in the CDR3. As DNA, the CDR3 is TGTGCCAGCAGCTTAGTTGGGGTGAAGCAGTTCTTC. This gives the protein CASSLVGVKQFF.

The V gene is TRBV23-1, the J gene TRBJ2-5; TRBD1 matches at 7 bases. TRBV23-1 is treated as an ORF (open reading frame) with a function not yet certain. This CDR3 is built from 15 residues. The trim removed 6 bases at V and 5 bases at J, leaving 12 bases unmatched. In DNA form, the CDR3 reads TGCGCCAGCAGCCCACTTGACAGGGTCCGGGAGACCCAGTACTTC. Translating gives CASSPLDRVRETQYF.

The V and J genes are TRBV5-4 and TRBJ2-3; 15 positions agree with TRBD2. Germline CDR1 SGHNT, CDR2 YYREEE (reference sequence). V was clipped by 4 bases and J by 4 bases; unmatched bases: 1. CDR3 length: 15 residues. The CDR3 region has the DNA TGTGCCAGCAGCGGACTAGCGGGAGGGCCAGATACGCAGTATTTT. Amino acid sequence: CASSGLAGGPDTQYF.

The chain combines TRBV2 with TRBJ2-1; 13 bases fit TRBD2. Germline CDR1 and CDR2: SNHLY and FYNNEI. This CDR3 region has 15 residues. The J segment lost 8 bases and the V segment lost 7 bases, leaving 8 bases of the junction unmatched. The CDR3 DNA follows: TGTGCCAGCATCCCCGGGACTAGCGGGATCTATGAGCAGTTCTTC. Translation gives CASIPGTSGIYEQFF.

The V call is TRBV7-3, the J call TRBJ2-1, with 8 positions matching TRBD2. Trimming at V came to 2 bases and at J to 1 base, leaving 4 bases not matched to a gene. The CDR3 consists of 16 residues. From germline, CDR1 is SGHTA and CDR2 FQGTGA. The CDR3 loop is CASSLGLAPSYNEQFF. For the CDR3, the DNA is TGTGCCAGCAGCTTAGGACTAGCCCCATCCTACAATGAGCAGTTCTTC. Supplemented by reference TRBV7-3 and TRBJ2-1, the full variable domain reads GAGVSQTPSNKVTEKGKYVELRCDPISGHTALYWYRQSLGQGPEFLIYFQGTGAADDSGLPNDRFFAVRPEGSVSTLKIQRTERGDSAVYLCASSLGLAPSYNEQFFGPGTRLTVL.

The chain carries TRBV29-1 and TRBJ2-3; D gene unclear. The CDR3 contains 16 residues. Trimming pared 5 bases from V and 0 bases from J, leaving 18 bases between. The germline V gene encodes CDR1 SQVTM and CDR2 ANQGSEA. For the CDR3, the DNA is TGCAGCGTTATACGTCGCGAGAACACTAGCACAGATACGCAGTATTTT. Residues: CSVIRRENTSTDTQYF.

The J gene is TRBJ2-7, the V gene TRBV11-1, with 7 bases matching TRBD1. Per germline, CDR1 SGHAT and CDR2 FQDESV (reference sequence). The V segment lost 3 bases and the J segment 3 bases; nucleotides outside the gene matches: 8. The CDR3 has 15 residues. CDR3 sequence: CASSLEQGFGYEQYF. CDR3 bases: TGTGCCAGCAGCTTGGAACAGGGGTTCGGCTACGAGCAGTACTTC. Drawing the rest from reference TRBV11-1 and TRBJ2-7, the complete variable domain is EAEVAQSPRYKITEKSQAVAFWCDPISGHATLYWYRQILGQGPELLVQFQDESVVDDSQLPKDRFSAERLKGVDSTLKIQPAELGDSAMYLCASSLEQGFGYEQYFGPGTRLTVT.